This is a list of T cell receptor beta chains from one sample in a study of T cells in Graves' hyperthyroidism and ophthalmopathy. MiXCR, run by TCRdb on the multiplex PCR reads, gives a single entry per CDR3 protein. The sample lists a few hundred thousand distinct CDR3 sequences, less than 20% occurring once. Sequenced material: blood. The receptors here all came from a woman aged 25 to 45 with Graves' hyperthyroidism. The CDR3 runs from the conserved cysteine through the conserved F or W. The D gene is left open where the match is weak. Clone size is not always given. Where it is, it says once, few, many or a class for expanded clones.

abundance,j_gene,d_gene,v_gene,CDR3nt,CDR3aa
-,TRBJ2-7,TRBD2,TRBV7-2,TGTGCCAGCAGCTGGAAATCGACTAGCGCCTACGAGCAGTACTTC,CASSWKSTSAYEQYF
many,TRBJ2-1,TRBD2,TRBV6-1,TGTGCCAGCACCGCTTCGCGGGAGAACCCCTACAATGAGCAGTTCTTC,CASTASRENPYNEQFF
few,TRBJ1-5,-,TRBV30,TGTGCCTGGAGTGTGGGGGGGCTAACGGGGGGCAATCAGCCCCAGCATTTT,CAWSVGGLTGGNQPQHF
-,TRBJ2-2,-,TRBV27,TGTGCCAGCAGCCGAGACATATTCGCGAACACCGGGGAGCTGTTTTTT,CASSRDIFANTGELFF
many,TRBJ2-7,TRBD2,TRBV28,TGTGCCAGCAGCCGGCGGGGGGCACCTTCCTACGAGCAGTACTTC,CASSRRGAPSYEQYF
many,TRBJ2-2,TRBD2,TRBV7-3,TGTGCCAGCAGCCCGACGGGACTAGCGGGAGAGCGGGGGACCGGGGAGCTGTTTTTT,CASSPTGLAGERGTGELFF
-,TRBJ2-5,-,TRBV2,TGTGCCAGCAGGTGGACAGATCAAGAGACCCAGTACTTC,CASRWTDQETQYF
many,TRBJ2-3,-,TRBV5-1,TGCGCCAGCAGCCCCGGTACGGCAGGGAAGGCAGATACGCAGTATTTT,CASSPGTAGKADTQYF
-,TRBJ2-7,-,TRBV18,TGTGCCAGCTCGCCCCCCCCCGGAGGTTACGAGCAGTACTTC,CASSPPPGGYEQYF
many,TRBJ1-6,-,TRBV5-1,TGCGCCAGCAGCCTTTCGACGGCCGATAATTCACCCCTCCACTTT,CASSLSTADNSPLHF
few,TRBJ2-3,-,TRBV6-5,TGTGCCAGCAGTTACTACCCCACCTTGGGAGATACGCAGTATTTT,CASSYYPTLGDTQYF
many,TRBJ1-1,-,TRBV3-1,TGTGCCAGCAGCCAAGGCAGGGGTGAAGCTTTCTTT,CASSQGRGEAFF
many,TRBJ2-3,TRBD2,TRBV12-3/TRBV12-4,TGTGCCAGCAGTTTTTTTAGCGGGAGTTATGATACGCAGTATTTT,CASSFFSGSYDTQYF
many,TRBJ2-2,-,TRBV3-1,TGTGCCAGCAGCCCCCCGGTCGGGAACACCGGGGAGCTGTTTTTT,CASSPPVGNTGELFF
few,TRBJ2-1,TRBD2,TRBV20-1,TGCAGTGCGAGAGGTGGGAGGGCCTTACTATCCTACAATGAGCAGTTCTTC,CSARGGRALLSYNEQFF
many,TRBJ2-7,TRBD2,TRBV20-1,TGCAGTGCTAGCGGTAGCGGGGAGTCCTACGAGCAGTACTTC,CSASGSGESYEQYF
many,TRBJ2-2,-,TRBV6-1,TGTGCCAGCAGTGCCAGGGTATCGACCGGGGAGCTGTTTTTT,CASSARVSTGELFF
few,TRBJ2-7,TRBD1,TRBV24-1,TGTGCCACCAGTGATTTTCGACAGGGGTCCTACGAGCAGTACTTC,CATSDFRQGSYEQYF
many,TRBJ2-1,-,TRBV20-1,TGCAGTGCTAGAGATTCGGTCCAACCGACCACATCCAAGTCCTACAATGAGCAGTTCTTC,CSARDSVQPTTSKSYNEQFF
many,TRBJ2-3,-,TRBV20-1,TGCAGTGCTGACGTGTGGGGCTCCTCCACAGATACGCAGTATTTT,CSADVWGSSTDTQYF
-,TRBJ2-2,TRBD2,TRBV11-1,TGTGCCAGCAGCGGACTAGCGGGAGGAGGCGGGGAGCTGTTTTTT,CASSGLAGGGGELFF
many,TRBJ2-7,-,TRBV28,TGTGCCAGCAGTTTCGCACCGCTAGGGGACTACGAGCAGTACTTC,CASSFAPLGDYEQYF
-,TRBJ1-5,-,TRBV19,TGTGCCAGTAGTATCGCCCCCTTAGCTAATCAGCCCCAGCATTTT,CASSIAPLANQPQHF
many,TRBJ1-5,-,TRBV6-8,TGTGCCAGCAGTGGCGTATGGAGGCGTCAGCCCCAGCATTTT,CASSGVWRRQPQHF
-,TRBJ2-1,-,TRBV12-3/TRBV12-4,TGTGCCAGCAGTTTAGCGGGAGGGGGGTGGGATGAGCAGTTCTTC,CASSLAGGGWDEQFF
many,TRBJ1-2,-,TRBV2,TGTGCCAGCAGCCCCTCAGGGTTCAACTATGGCTACACCTTC,CASSPSGFNYGYTF
many,TRBJ2-1,TRBD1,TRBV28,TGTGCCAGCAGTAGTACCGGGACAGTTTACAATGAGCAGTTCTTC,CASSSTGTVYNEQFF
-,TRBJ2-7,TRBD2,TRBV20-1,TGCAGTGCTCGGGGACGACTAGCGGGAGGGGGCACATCATCCTACGAGCAGTACTTC,CSARGRLAGGGTSSYEQYF
many,TRBJ1-5,-,TRBV28,TGTGCCAGCAGTGCCCCTCAGCCCCAGCATTTT,CASSAPQPQHF
many,TRBJ1-5,-,TRBV18,TGTGCCAGCTCACGTGACAAGAATCAGCCCCAGCATTTT,CASSRDKNQPQHF
few,TRBJ1-1,TRBD1,TRBV4-2,TGTGCCAGCAGCCAAAAACGACAGGGGTGGACTGAAGCTTTCTTT,CASSQKRQGWTEAFF
few,TRBJ2-3,TRBD2,TRBV27,TGTGCCAGCAGACCATACCGTGGGGGGGTCGGTATCGGAGGGAGCACAGATACGCAGTATTTT,CASRPYRGGVGIGGSTDTQYF
few,TRBJ2-2,-,TRBV4-2,TGTGCCAGCAGCCAAGGAATATGCGCCCAGGGGAGCGGAGAGCTGTTTTTT,CASSQGICAQGSGELFF
many,TRBJ2-7,TRBD1,TRBV27,TGTGCCAGCATCCCCCGGGACAGGGCCTACGAGCAGTACTTC,CASIPRDRAYEQYF
few,TRBJ1-6,-,TRBV5-1,TGCGCCAGCAGCTTGGGGGACCGCCCCAGGGGTTCACCCCTCCACTTT,CASSLGDRPRGSPLHF
-,TRBJ1-6,-,TRBV5-1,TGCGCCAGCAGCTTGACGGACTTCTCCTATAATTCACCCCTCCACTTT,CASSLTDFSYNSPLHF
-,TRBJ2-3,-,TRBV3-1,TGTGCCAGCAGCCAAGATATCCCGGGAAAAGATACGCAGTATTTT,CASSQDIPGKDTQYF
many,TRBJ1-1,TRBD1,TRBV29-1,TGCAGCGTAAGGGGAGAGGGGGCGATGTCTGAAGCTTTCTTT,CSVRGEGAMSEAFF
few,TRBJ2-7,-,TRBV5-1,TGCGCCAGCAGCTTGCATGTCCCCTCCTACGAGCAGTACTTC,CASSLHVPSYEQYF
-,TRBJ2-3,-,TRBV5-1,TGCGCCAGCAGCTTGACCACAGGGTTGGGCACAGATACGCAGTATTTT,CASSLTTGLGTDTQYF